Given below is one T cell receptor (beta chain) in context. Authors' processing steps: By means of reference gene primer amplification, nucleated cell counts were estimated. TCRdb's copy holds only in-frame clones and misses some; the assay was immunoSEQ multiplex PCR. That table is the source of V, J and clone size, and D and trimming were worked out from the DNA. Of 110,000 or so clones detected, over 70% appear once; the ten largest clones hold about 1.6%. This sample is drawn from a study of blood T cell repertoires in COVID-19. Study in general: From T cells, B-cell-depleted T cells, or PBMCs came the material, which was cDNA or gDNA.

The origin of this receptor is a man aged 45 to 65 with acute or convalescent COVID-19. Sample: peripheral blood.

The CDR3 coding sequence is TGTGCCAGCAGTTTTGGATCGGGGACTGAAGCTTTCTTT. Its protein is CASSFGSGTEAFF. The J gene is TRBJ1-1, the V gene TRBV27, with no clear D. The CDR3 runs to 13 residues. Germline CDR1 MNHEY, CDR2 SMNVEV (reference sequence). V dropped 3 bases and J dropped 5 bases, with 10 bases sitting between them.